This record concerns one TCR beta chain sequence. This sample is drawn from a study of blood T cell repertoires in COVID-19. Here immunoSEQ multiplex PCR was the method, and the copy in TCRdb shows in-frame clones only, minus some. The sample has about 280,000 clones; 65% to 90% are singletons. CDR1 is DFQATT and CDR2 is SNEGSKA in the germline V gene (reference sequence). CDR3 length: 15 residues. With 3 bases removed from V and 0 bases from J, the gap between germline ends came to 15 bases. The chain uses TRBV20-1 and TRBJ2-7, with a weak D call TRBD2 (6 bases). The sample consisted of peripheral blood. The receptor was isolated from a man aged 45 to 65 with active or convalescent COVID-19. CDR3 DNA: TGCAGTGCTAGTGTGCGTCGGGGGAGCTCCTACGAGCAGTACTTC. It yields the protein CSASVRRGSSYEQYF.